This TCR beta chain originates from a study of blood T cell repertoires in COVID-19 (dated by TCRdb to 2020 to 2021). With regard to the full study: Samples covering the acute and convalescent phases of COVID-19 were provided by collaborators in the United States, Italy and Spain. The prospective study material was composed of cDNA or gDNA derived from T cells, B-cell-depleted T cells, or PBMCs. Deeply sampled blood TCRbeta repertoires from subjects exposed to, actively infected with, or recovered from COVID-19 were included in the dataset. The repertoires were released in a freely available public database meant as a resource for research on the immune response to SARS-CoV-2. Samples were obtained from the ongoing ImmuneRACE study (first 160 participants) and from 950 to 1,500 subjects provided by 6 global collaborators. A de-identified subject ID, COVID-19 status, age in years and sex were almost always included in the sample metadata. Where available, HLA class I and class II types were obtained from metadata supplied by the sample provider rather than from assay-based typing. What the study reported, not specific to this receptor: The amount of clinical and demographic metadata varied by source and participant and was provided uncurated.

The CDR3 starts with the cysteine, ends with the phenylalanine, and has 15 residues. Only CDR3 DNA is held: 45 bases, read in frame from base 1. CDR1 is given as KGHDR and CDR2 as SFDVKD, both from the germline V gene. Unmatched junction bases come to 7, with V trimmed by 4 bases and J by 6 bases. On this clone: Its antigen is still unknown. Base-call qualities are not available, and no considerably larger clone is one nucleotide away.

One collaborating source in Seattle enrolled patients during active infection and followed them longitudinally through the course of disease. Whole blood was collected in K2EDTA tubes by collaborating institutions according to the institutions' own protocols. For TCRbeta analysis, collaborator samples were shipped as frozen whole blood, as isolated PBMCs, or as DNA extracted from either sample type. TCRbeta CDR3 regions were amplified from genomic DNA using the immunoSEQ Assay, a bias-controlled multiplex PCR. The original methods were these. Within the assay, amplification of reference gene primers was used to estimate how many nucleated cells each sample contained. To quantify the absolute abundance of each unique TCRbeta CDR3 rearrangement, sequence reads were collapsed and filtered. For each sample, productive Simpson clonality was calculated by taking the square root of Simpson's diversity index across productive rearrangements. In TCRdb, the immuneACCESS table is reduced to in-frame sequences with V and J assigned. These tables do not hold every clone; where another copy was compared, an unresolved V gene accounts for under half, and the others remain unexplained. Clone size and V and J calls were adopted from that table, with D and trimming inferred from the DNA. For this sample the table gives about 340,000 clones, of which about 88% were detected only once. The ten largest clones represent 6% to 8.5% of the sample.

This receptor was taken from a woman in her 70s with COVID-19, enrolled during active disease. This receptor chain uses TRBV24-1 and TRBJ2-1; TRBD1 lines up with 8 middle nucleotides. The sample was peripheral blood. The DNA is as follows: TGTGCCACCAGTGAGCCCGGGACAGGCCCCAATGAGCAGTTCTTC. It encodes CATSEPGTGPNEQFF.